This T cell receptor (beta chain) was profiled in a study of response to subunit inactivated influenza vaccine. Study-level results: Each seasonal influenza vaccination, the authors suggested, recruits few new T cells.

MiXCR, applied by TCRdb to the RT-PCR reads, yields one record per CDR3 protein. The table records approximately 300,000 distinct CDR3 sequences, approximately 20% of them present only once. Turning to this clonotype: The antigen is undetermined.

CDR3 length: 17 amino acids. Trimming shortened V by 5 bases and J by 2 bases, and 25 bases separated the two germline ends. Germline V gene lookup returns CDR1 DFQATT and CDR2 SNEGSKA (reference sequence). The chain has TRBV20-1 and TRBJ2-7, with D possibly being TRBD2 (6 bases). Sequences were derived from PBMCs from blood, sampled about 20 months after vaccination. This TCR was sampled from a man aged 50 to 69 who received an inactivated influenza vaccine. This CDR3 reads CSAYNTRPGTSTYEQYF. The CDR3 nucleotides are TGCAGTGCTTACAACACAAGACCCGGGACTTCAACCTACGAGCAGTACTTC.